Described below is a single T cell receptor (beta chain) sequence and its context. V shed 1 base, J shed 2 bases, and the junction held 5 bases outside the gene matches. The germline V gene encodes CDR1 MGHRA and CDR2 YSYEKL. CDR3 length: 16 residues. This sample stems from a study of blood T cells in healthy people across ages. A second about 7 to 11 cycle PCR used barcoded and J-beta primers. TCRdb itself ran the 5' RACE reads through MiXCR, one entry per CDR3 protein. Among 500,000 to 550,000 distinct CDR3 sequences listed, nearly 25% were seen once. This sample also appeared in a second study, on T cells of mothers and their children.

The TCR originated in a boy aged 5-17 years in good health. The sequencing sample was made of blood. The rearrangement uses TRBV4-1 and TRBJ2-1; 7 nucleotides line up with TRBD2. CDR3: CASSQVRGRAYNEQFF. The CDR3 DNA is TGCGCCAGCAGCCAAGTTCGCGGGAGAGCCTACAATGAGCAGTTCTTC.